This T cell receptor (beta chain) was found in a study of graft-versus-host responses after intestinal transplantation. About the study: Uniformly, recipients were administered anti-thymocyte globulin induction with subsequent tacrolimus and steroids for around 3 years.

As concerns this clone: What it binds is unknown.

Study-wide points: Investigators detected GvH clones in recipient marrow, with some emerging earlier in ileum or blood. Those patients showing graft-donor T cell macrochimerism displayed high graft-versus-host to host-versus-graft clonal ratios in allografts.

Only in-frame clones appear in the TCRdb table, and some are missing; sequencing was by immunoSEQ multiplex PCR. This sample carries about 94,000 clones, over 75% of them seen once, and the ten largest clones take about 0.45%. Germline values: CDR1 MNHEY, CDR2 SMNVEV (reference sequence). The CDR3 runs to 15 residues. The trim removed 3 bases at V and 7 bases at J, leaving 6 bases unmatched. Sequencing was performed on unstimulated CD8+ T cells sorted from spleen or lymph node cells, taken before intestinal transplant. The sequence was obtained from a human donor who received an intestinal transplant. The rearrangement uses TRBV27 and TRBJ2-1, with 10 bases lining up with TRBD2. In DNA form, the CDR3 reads TGTGCCAGCAGTTTCCGAGCGGGGGGGCAAAATGAGCAGTTCTTC. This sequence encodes CASSFRAGGQNEQFF.